These 19 T cell receptor beta chains originate from one sample sequenced in a study of identical twins. TCRdb reprocessed the 5' RACE reads with MiXCR, giving one entry per CDR3 protein. The sample lists about 530,000 distinct CDR3 sequences; 20% to 25% were seen once. These same data were also listed under a study on yellow fever vaccine responses in identical twins.

The material sequenced was CD4+ T cells sorted from blood. The receptor set was obtained from a woman aged 18-29 years in good health.

This clonotype was detected ten times or more. Here the CDR3 DNA reads TGTGCCAGCAGCCAGGGGGCAGCGAACACTGAAGCTTTCTTT. Amino acids: CASSQGAANTEAFF. The chain links TRBV3-1 to TRBJ1-1; tentative D call: TRBD1 (6 bases). V dropped 3 bases and J dropped 1 base, with 9 bases sitting between them. Germline CDR1 is LGHDT and CDR2 is YNNKEL (reference sequence). The CDR3 totals 14 residues.

The genes are TRBV24-1 and TRBJ2-3; D might be TRBD1 or TRBD2, each matching 5 bases. V lost 0 bases, J lost 0 bases, and 12 bases lay in between. Germline CDR1 is KGHDR and CDR2 is SFDVKD. The CDR3 contains 17 residues. The CDR3 nucleotides read TGTGCCACCAGTGATTTGCGGGGCCGATCTAGCACAGATACGCAGTATTTT. This gives the protein CATSDLRGRSSTDTQYF.

This chain connects TRBV20-1 to TRBJ2-7; 9 bases fit TRBD2. This CDR3 has 15 residues. CDR1 and CDR2 (germline): DFQATT, SNEGSKA (reference sequence). V dropped 1 base and J dropped 2; count of bases not matched to a gene: 6. In nucleotides, the CDR3 is TGCAGTGCTAGAGGTAGCGGGAGTGGGCCCTACGAGCAGTACTTC. As protein: CSARGSGSGPYEQYF.

This clonotype has only a few counts. The chain joins TRBV12-3 or TRBV12-4 to TRBJ2-3; the match to TRBD1 covers 9 bases. The CDR3 is 16 amino acids. V lost 6 bases to trimming and J lost 4 bases; unmatched junction nucleotides: 11. In DNA form, the CDR3 reads TGTGCCAGCAGCAATTCCGGGACAGGGTGGGCAGATACGCAGTATTTT. Its translation: CASSNSGTGWADTQYF.

This clonotype was seen a handful of times. V usage is TRBV5-1 and J usage is TRBJ2-3; 10 bases line up with TRBD2. The V gene's germline CDR1 is SGHRS and CDR2 YFSETQ. The CDR3 totals 19 residues. J lost 0 bases, V lost 1 base, and 11 bases had no gene match. As DNA, the CDR3 is TGCGCCAGCAGCTTGTCGAGGACTAGCGGACTCTCTAGCACAGATACGCAGTATTTT. Encoded protein: CASSLSRTSGLSSTDTQYF. Variable domain in full (rest from reference TRBV5-1 and TRBJ2-3): KAGVTQTPRYLIKTRGQQVTLSCSPISGHRSVSWYQQTPGQGLQFLFEYFSETQRNKGNFPGRFSGRQFSNSRSEMNVSTLELGDSALYLCASSLSRTSGLSSTDTQYFGPGTRLTVL.

This clonotype has more than one count but fewer than ten. The chain links TRBV29-1 to TRBJ2-6; no reliable D call. Germline CDR1 SQVTM, CDR2 ANQGSEA. The length of the CDR3 is 15 residues. The V and J ends lost 1 base and 2 bases respectively, with 9 bases between them. This chain's CDR3 is CSVEASGAGANVLTF. In DNA, the CDR3 is TGCAGCGTTGAAGCTTCGGGTGCTGGGGCCAACGTCCTGACTTTC.

This clonotype appeared a few times. The chain combines TRBV5-1 with TRBJ2-3; weak D call: TRBD1 (6 bases). Germline V lookup: CDR1 SGHRS, CDR2 YFSETQ. This CDR3 spans 13 amino acids. The ends were cut back, 3 bases at V and 6 bases at J, with 11 bases in the middle. Here the CDR3 DNA reads TGCGCCAGCAGCTACGTGAGGGGGGATACGCAGTATTTT. Protein product: CASSYVRGDTQYF.

The rearrangement links TRBV29-1 to TRBJ1-2, with a possible D match to TRBD1 (5 bases). This CDR3 has 11 residues. Looked up from germline, CDR1 is SQVTM and CDR2 is ANQGSEA. V dropped 6 bases and J dropped 6 bases, with 11 bases sitting between them. The CDR3 region has the DNA TGCAGCGTCACACAGGCTGATGGCTACACCTTC. Protein sequence: CSVTQADGYTF. Complete variable domain (other parts from reference TRBV29-1 and TRBJ1-2): SAVISQKPSRDICQRGTSLTIQCQVDSQVTMMFWYRQQPGQSLTLIATANQGSEATYESGFVIDKFPISRPNLTFSTLTVSNMSPEDSSIYLCSVTQADGYTFGSGTRLTVV.

This clonotype was seen a handful of times. The V and J genes are TRBV20-1 and TRBJ1-6; TRBD1 might be the D (5 bases). V lost 3 bases, J lost 2 bases, and 17 bases lay in between. The CDR3 contains 17 residues. Looked up from germline, CDR1 is DFQATT and CDR2 is SNEGSKA (reference sequence). The CDR3 sequence: CSARRKDTSTYNSPLHF. CDR3 in DNA: TGCAGTGCTAGGCGCAAGGACACCTCCACCTATAATTCACCCCTCCACTTT.

The chain combines TRBV20-1 with TRBJ1-2, with 7 bases identical to TRBD1. The junction had 13 bases not matched to a gene; V was cut back by 5 bases and J by 4 bases. The germline gives CDR1 DFQATT, CDR2 SNEGSKA (reference sequence). The CDR3 consists of 15 residues. CDR3 region: CSALDRADLSYGYTF. The CDR3 DNA is TGCAGTGCTCTCGACAGGGCCGATCTGTCCTATGGCTACACCTTC.

V usage is TRBV24-1 and J usage is TRBJ1-2, with 7 positions matching TRBD1. V gave up 4 bases and J gave up 2 bases; unmatched junction bases: 9. The length of the CDR3 is 16 residues. Per the germline V gene, CDR1 is KGHDR and CDR2 is SFDVKD. CDR3 coding DNA: TGTGCCACCAGTGACCATCGACAGGGCTGGAACTATGGCTACACCTTC. Residues: CATSDHRQGWNYGYTF.

The rearrangement joins TRBV28 to TRBJ2-7, with 8 nucleotides matching TRBD1. V lost 6 bases and J lost 2; bases outside the gene matches: 3. The CDR3 totals 13 residues. Germline assignment: CDR1 MDHEN and CDR2 SYDVKM. For the CDR3, the DNA is TGTGCCAGCAGCGACAGGGGCCCCTACGAGCAGTACGTC. Protein product: CASSDRGPYEQYV.

This clonotype came up a few times. CDR3 in amino acids: CASSSGGGTSGSNTQYF. CDR3 coding DNA: TGTGCCAGCAGCTCGGGGGGGGGGACTAGCGGGAGTAATACGCAGTATTTT. V usage is TRBV11-2 and J usage is TRBJ2-3, with 14 bases fitting TRBD2. Per the germline V gene, CDR1 is SGHAT and CDR2 is FQNNGV. Trimming removed 4 bases from V and 7 bases from J; junction bases left unmatched: 10. The CDR3 totals 17 residues.

A few counts support this clonotype. The chain joins TRBV10-3 to TRBJ2-3, with a possible D match to TRBD2 (6 bases). This CDR3 comprises 15 residues. V was cut by 2 bases and J by 3 bases, with 12 bases left in between. Germline V gives CDR1 ENHRY, CDR2 SYGVKD. The CDR3 DNA is TGTGCCATCAGTGAGACGGTCCGGGAGACAGATACGCAGTATTTT. The encoded protein is CAISETVRETDTQYF.

In this sample, this clonotype turned up a few times. V and J are TRBV7-2 and TRBJ2-2; 8 bases match TRBD2. V dropped 5 bases and J dropped 0; count of bases not matched to a gene: 2. The CDR3 is 15 amino acids. CDR1 and CDR2 (germline): SGHTA, FQGNSA. In DNA form, the CDR3 reads TGTGCCAGCAGCCGGACTAGCTCGAACACCGGGGAGCTGTTTTTT. Translating it yields CASSRTSSNTGELFF.

This clonotype was observed a few times. The rearrangement joins TRBV7-9 to TRBJ2-1; 14 bases fit TRBD2. J lost 9 bases, V lost 5 bases, and 9 bases had no gene match. Germline V lookup: CDR1 SEHNR, CDR2 FQNEAQ (reference sequence). The CDR3 loop spans 16 amino acids. Here the CDR3 reads CASSTSGTSGRGEQFF. DNA of the CDR3: TGTGCCAGCAGCACATCGGGGACTAGCGGGAGAGGTGAGCAGTTCTTC. Full variable domain (outside the CDR3, taken from reference TRBV7-9 and TRBJ2-1): DTGVSQNPRHKITKRGQNVTFRCDPISEHNRLYWYRQTLGQGPEFLTYFQNEAQLEKSRLLSDRFSAERPKGSFSTLEIQRTEQGDSAMYLCASSTSGTSGRGEQFFGPGTRLTVL.

To note about this clonotype: Its ends do not fully match the called genes, so a read error is possible. This chain connects TRBV5-1 to TRBJ2-2, with TRBD1 matching 9 bases. This CDR3 has 15 residues. Germline loops: CDR1 SGHRS, CDR2 YFSETQ. The CDR3 loop reads CASRGQGLNTGEPFF. The CDR3 DNA reads as TGCGCCAGCCGGGGACAGGGACTGAACACCGGGGAGCCGTTTTTT. Full variable domain (remainder filled in from reference TRBV5-1 and TRBJ2-2): KAGVTQTPRYLIKTRGQQVTLSCSPISGHRSVSWYQQTPGQGLQFLFEYFSETQRNKGNFPGRFSGRQFSNSRSEMNVSTLELGDSALYLCASRGQGLNTGEPFFGEGSRLTVL.

This clonotype was picked up a small number of times. The V and J genes are TRBV6-1 and TRBJ1-1; TRBD1 is a possible D gene (6 bases). This CDR3 has 15 residues. Germline V gene lookup returns CDR1 MNHNS and CDR2 SASEGT. V lost 8 bases and J 0 bases, leaving 16 bases between the germline ends. Written as DNA, the CDR3 is TGTGCCAGCCTCACCAGGGACACTCTGAACACTGAAGCTTTCTTT. It encodes CASLTRDTLNTEAFF.

This clonotype has only a few counts. The genes are TRBV20-1 and TRBJ2-3; 9 positions agree with TRBD2. Germline V gene sequence: CDR1 DFQATT, CDR2 SNEGSKA (reference sequence). Germline trimming cut 6 bases from V and 4 bases from J; bases unmatched to any gene: 11. CDR3 length: 15 residues. The CDR3 here is CSARIAGDPPDTQYF. Written as DNA, the CDR3 is TGCAGTGCCAGGATAGCGGGAGACCCCCCAGATACGCAGTATTTT.